The entry that follows covers one T cell receptor (beta chain) sequence. The data were obtained in a study of cytomegalovirus exposure and HLA in healthy donors. Germline lookup yields CDR1 SGHRS and CDR2 YFSETQ. The V gene lost 0 bases and the J gene lost 0 bases, with 9 bases spanning the gap. The CDR3 has 16 amino acids. Clones were read by immunoSEQ multiplex PCR, and TCRdb kept only the in-frame ones, dropping some. This repertoire shows 200,000 or so clones, approximately 82% found once; its top ten account for 10% to 15%. The sequenced sample was PBMCs. This rearrangement joins TRBV5-1 to TRBJ2-2; D unresolved. The TCR comes from a woman under 40 in good health and CMV-seropositive. The CDR3 DNA follows: TGCGCCAGCAGCTTGGGACTGCTCTCGAACACCGGGGAGCTGTTTTTT. Its protein is CASSLGLLSNTGELFF.